The 8 T cell receptor beta chains reported below all come from one sample, sequenced in a study of blood T cells in healthy people across ages. A sample-barcoded 5' primer and a J-beta primer mix were used in a second PCR of roughly 7 to 11 cycles. TCRdb fed the 5' RACE reads into MiXCR, producing one record per CDR3 protein. The sample holds hundreds of thousands of distinct CDR3 sequences, 47% seen once. Material: blood. These receptors were taken from a man at least 80 years old in good health.

The table lists this clonotype with a count of one. The chain employs TRBV27 and TRBJ1-2, with 8 bases aligning to TRBD1. Germline CDR1 is MNHEY and CDR2 is SMNVEV (reference sequence). This CDR3 is built from 17 residues. Germline trimming cut 6 bases from V and 5 bases from J; bases unmatched to any gene: 17. CDR3 in DNA: TGTGCCAGCAGAAGGGAGGCAGGGGGCACCCTCGGGTATGGCTACACCTTC. This sequence encodes CASRREAGGTLGYGYTF.

This clonotype was found a few times. The V and J genes are TRBV5-1 and TRBJ2-7; 10 bases map to TRBD2. This CDR3 has 15 residues. The trim removed 5 bases at V and 2 bases at J, leaving 7 bases unmatched. CDR1 and CDR2 from the germline V gene are SGHRS and YFSETQ. The CDR3 loop reads CASRLGTSDAYEQYF. The CDR3 nucleotides read TGCGCCAGCAGACTCGGGACTAGCGACGCCTACGAGCAGTACTTC.

This clonotype has a single count. V is TRBV5-1 and J is TRBJ1-6; possible D gene TRBD1, 5 bases. V gave up 4 bases and J gave up 5 bases, with 10 bases separating them. This CDR3 has 14 amino acids. CDR1 SGHRS and CDR2 YFSETQ come from the germline V gene. CDR3: CASSPGPNNSPLHF. DNA of the CDR3: TGCGCCAGCAGCCCAGGGCCCAATAATTCACCCCTCCACTTT.

There are a few counts of this clonotype. V usage is TRBV6-5 and J usage is TRBJ1-4, with D perhaps matching TRBD1 (5 bases). The germline V gene has CDR1 MNHEY and CDR2 SVGAGI. This CDR3 region has 16 residues. Trimming cost V 0 bases and J 13 bases, with 21 bases left between them. CDR3 DNA: TGTGCCAGCAGTTACTCGTTCCAGACAGCCCCTGAGAGACTGTTTTTT. Translated, it gives CASSYSFQTAPERLFF.

V and J are TRBV7-9 and TRBJ2-1, with D perhaps given as TRBD1 or TRBD2 (5 bases each). Germline values: CDR1 SEHNR, CDR2 FQNEAQ (reference sequence). V was pared by 5 bases and J by 0 bases, with 11 bases between. There are 15 residues in the CDR3. The CDR3 bases are TGTGCCAGCAGCACTTTTGGGGGCTCCTACAATGAGCAGTTCTTC. Residues: CASSTFGGSYNEQFF.

This clonotype has more than one count but fewer than ten. V usage is TRBV29-1 and J usage is TRBJ2-1; unclear D gene. From germline, CDR1 is SQVTM and CDR2 ANQGSEA. V lost 8 bases to trimming and J lost 12 bases, with 8 bases between them. The CDR3 length is 8 residues. CDR3 DNA: TGCAGCATCCCTGGGCAGTTCTTC. This translates into CSIPGQFF.

For this clonotype: One junction end disagrees with the germline gene, perhaps due to a read error. The V call is TRBV18, the J call TRBJ1-5; D perhaps matches TRBD1 (6 bases). The germline CDR1 and CDR2 sequences are KGHSH and LQKENI. CDR3 length: 15 amino acids. The DNA for the CDR3 is TGTGCCAGCTCACCACCAGGGGGGGGTAATCGGCCCCAGCATTTT. It encodes CASSPPGGGNRPQHF.

The V call is TRBV7-8, the J call TRBJ2-7; tentative D call: TRBD1 (6 bases). The CDR3 sequence is 15 residues long. The germline CDR1 and CDR2 sequences are SGHVS and FQNEAQ. V was trimmed by 4 bases and J by 6 bases, leaving 19 bases between them. CDR3 DNA: TGTGCCAGCAGCTCAGGGGCGGGCTCTTCTCTCGAGCAGTACTTC. Its translation is CASSSGAGSSLEQYF.